The rows below give T cell receptor beta chains drawn from one sample of a study of CD8 T cells in Susac syndrome. TCRdb independently ran MiXCR on the immunoSEQ multiplex PCR reads; one entry per CDR3 protein. The sample consists of around 200,000 distinct CDR3 sequences, about 95% of them appearing once. Material: CD4+ T cells from PBMCs. These receptors all come from a human donor with multiple sclerosis. CDR3s include the opening cysteine and the closing phenylalanine or tryptophan. A D gene is named only where the DNA matches it firmly. Clone size appears in some rows only: once, few, many, or a class for an expanded clone.

j_gene,v_gene,abundance,d_gene,CDR3nt,CDR3aa
TRBJ2-3,TRBV20-1,few,.,TGCAGTGCTAGTGGTAGCACAGATACGCAGTATTTT,CSASGSTDTQYF
TRBJ1-2,TRBV7-8,.,TRBD1,TGTGCCAGCAGCTTAGCGACGGGACGGAAGGGACAGGATGGCTACACCTTC,CASSLATGRKGQDGYTF
TRBJ1-2,TRBV5-1,.,.,TGCGCCAGCAGCGACGACGGTACCTATGGCTACACCTTC,CASSDDGTYGYTF
TRBJ2-2,TRBV11-3,.,TRBD2,TGTGCCAGCAGCTTACAAATGGGACTAGGATTCACCGGGGAGCTGTTTTTT,CASSLQMGLGFTGELFF
TRBJ1-1,TRBV12-3/TRBV12-4,.,.,TGTGCCAGCAGCCGCAACAGGGACACTGAAGCTTTCTTT,CASSRNRDTEAFF
TRBJ1-2,TRBV9,.,.,TGTGCCAGCAGCGTAGGTCGAGGGCACGGTGGCTACACCTTC,CASSVGRGHGGYTF
TRBJ1-2,TRBV5-1,.,TRBD1,TGCGCCAGCAGCCCCGGGCCGGGGACAGGGATCGGTGGCTACACCTTC,CASSPGPGTGIGGYTF
TRBJ2-5,TRBV4-1,.,.,TGCGCCAGCAGCCAAGATCTGGCTATGGAGACCCAGTACTTC,CASSQDLAMETQYF
TRBJ2-5,TRBV18,.,.,TGTGCCAGCTCACCACTAATGGAGACCCAGTACTTC,CASSPLMETQYF
TRBJ2-5,TRBV27,.,TRBD1,TGTGCCAGCAGTGGTCACCGGGTGGGACAGGGAAAAGAGACCCAGTACTTC,CASSGHRVGQGKETQYF
TRBJ1-2,TRBV5-1,.,.,TGCGCCAGCAGCTTGCGAGGGACTAAGGGCTACACCTTC,CASSLRGTKGYTF
TRBJ1-1,TRBV6-5,.,.,TGTGCCAGCACAAACCTCGCGAACACTGAAGCTTTCTTT,CASTNLANTEAFF
TRBJ2-7,TRBV3-1,.,TRBD1,TGTGCCAGCAGCGCACGGGACAGCTCCTACGAGCAGTACTTC,CASSARDSSYEQYF
TRBJ1-2,TRBV6-5,once,.,TGTGCCAGCAGCAGTTCGGAGGGAAGCGGCTACACCTTC,CASSSSEGSGYTF
TRBJ2-1,TRBV5-1,once,TRBD2,TGCGCCAGCAGCTTGGATCCGGGACTAGCACCCAATGAGCAGTTCTTC,CASSLDPGLAPNEQFF
TRBJ2-3,TRBV18,once,TRBD2,TGTGCCAGCTCCCCGTGGACTAGCGGGGACACAGATACGCAGTATTTT,CASSPWTSGDTDTQYF
TRBJ2-7,TRBV27,.,.,TGTGCCAGCAGTTTACGGTCTGGGGGACTTAGCTCCTACGAGCAGTACTTC,CASSLRSGGLSSYEQYF
TRBJ1-2,TRBV3-1,.,.,TGTGCCAGCAGGATGGGAAGCAACTATGGCTACACCTTC,CASRMGSNYGYTF
TRBJ2-3,TRBV20-1,once,TRBD2,TGCAGTGCTAGCCCCATCCCAGCGGGGGGTGTCACAGATACGCAGTATTTT,CSASPIPAGGVTDTQYF
TRBJ2-1,TRBV4-2,.,TRBD2,TGTGCCAGCAGCCAGGCTAGCGGCTCCTACAATGAGCAGTTCTTC,CASSQASGSYNEQFF
TRBJ1-1,TRBV20-1,.,.,TGCAGTGATGGGGAGAACACTGAAGCTTTCTTT,CSDGENTEAFF
TRBJ2-3,TRBV5-4,.,.,TGTGCCAGCAGCTTGGACTTTACAGATACGCAGTATTTT,CASSLDFTDTQYF
TRBJ2-4,TRBV7-9,.,TRBD1,TGTGCCAGCAGCCGAGGACAGGACTCAATTCAGTACTTC,CASSRGQDSIQYF
TRBJ2-5,TRBV20-1,.,.,TGCAGTGCTAGTTTAGGGGTGGAGACCCAGTACTTC,CSASLGVETQYF
TRBJ2-7,TRBV12-3/TRBV12-4,.,.,TGTGCCAGTGGGGTCGGGGACCGCGAGCAGTACTTC,CASGVGDREQYF
TRBJ1-1,TRBV9,.,.,TGTGCCAGCAGCGTTGACCCCATGAACACTGAAGCTTTCTTT,CASSVDPMNTEAFF
TRBJ1-1,TRBV20-1,once,.,TGCAGTGCTATGGCAGGGTTACGGATAAGGGCTGAAGCTTTCTTT,CSAMAGLRIRAEAFF
TRBJ1-2,TRBV20-1,.,TRBD1,TGCAGTGCTAGTAGGTCGGGGACAGGGGGCGACTATGGCTACACCTTC,CSASRSGTGGDYGYTF
TRBJ2-3,TRBV7-9,.,.,TGTGCCAGCAGCTTAATTCCAGGGACAGATACGCAGTATTTT,CASSLIPGTDTQYF
TRBJ2-3,TRBV18,.,.,TGTGCCAGCTCACCGCCAGCGGCACGGACAGATACGCAGTATTTT,CASSPPAARTDTQYF
TRBJ2-1,TRBV15,.,.,TGTGCCACCAGCAGAGCACGGGATGAGCAGTTCTTC,CATSRARDEQFF
TRBJ2-4,TRBV5-6,.,.,TGTGCCAGCAGCTTCTGGGTGAGTGGAGGAAACATTCAGTACTTC,CASSFWVSGGNIQYF
TRBJ2-4,TRBV6-5,once,.,TGTGCCAGCAGTTACTCGCTAACGGTAGCCAAAAACATTCAGTACTTC,CASSYSLTVAKNIQYF
TRBJ2-5,TRBV29-1,.,.,TGCAGCGTTACTGGTGGGGGCAAAGAGACCCAGTACTTC,CSVTGGGKETQYF
TRBJ1-1,TRBV3-1,.,.,TGTGCCAGCGGCAGAGGACCCTCTGGCACTGAAGCTTTCTTT,CASGRGPSGTEAFF
TRBJ2-1,TRBV24-1,.,TRBD1,TGTGCCACCAGTGATGAGGACAGGTCTGATTACAATGAGCAGTTCTTC,CATSDEDRSDYNEQFF
TRBJ1-5,TRBV19,.,TRBD1,TGTGCCAGTAGGAGACCAGGGGGCGCCGATCAGCCCCAGCATTTT,CASRRPGGADQPQHF
TRBJ2-7,TRBV23-1,.,TRBD2,TGCGCCAGCAGTCAAATCCCCGGGACTAGCTCCTACGAGCAGTACTTC,CASSQIPGTSSYEQYF
TRBJ1-4,TRBV3-1,.,.,TGTGCCAGCAGCCAACACTTCACAGGGACTAATGAAAAACTGTTTTTT,CASSQHFTGTNEKLFF
TRBJ2-1,TRBV19,.,.,TGTGCCAGTAGAGCAAGATCTTACAATGAGCAGTTCTTC,CASRARSYNEQFF
TRBJ2-3,TRBV20-1,once,.,TGCAGTGCCTGGGGACCCAACACAGATACGCAGTATTTT,CSAWGPNTDTQYF
TRBJ2-1,TRBV12-5,.,.,TGTGCTAGTGGTTTGGTACAGACCGATGAGCAGTTCTTC,CASGLVQTDEQFF
TRBJ2-3,TRBV29-1,.,.,TGCAGCGTCCAACCGGGAGATACGCAGTATTTT,CSVQPGDTQYF
TRBJ2-7,TRBV9,.,TRBD1,TGTGCCAGCAGCTTGGGGACAGGGGGGGTCTACGAGCAGTACTTC,CASSLGTGGVYEQYF
TRBJ2-1,TRBV15,.,.,TGTGCCACCAGCAGAGAGGGGCTTTCCTACAATGAGCAGTTCTTC,CATSREGLSYNEQFF
TRBJ2-7,TRBV20-1,once,TRBD2,TGCAGTGCTAGACCCGGACTAGCGGCCTACGAGCAGTACTTC,CSARPGLAAYEQYF